This T cell receptor (beta chain) stems from a study of regulatory T cells in long-lasting Graves disease. CDR3 regions were amplified by Arm-PCR using iRepertoire HTBI primers to build TCR beta libraries. TCRdb re-derived calls from the multiplex PCR reads in MiXCR, one entry per CDR3 protein. The data show under 700,000 distinct CDR3 sequences, about 16% seen once. The time point: newly diagnosed GD, antithyroid drugs for less than 3 months. The TCR library was made from RNA extracted from PBMCs. Note on this clonotype: Possible read error: a much larger clone is one base away.

The same sample was also studied in work on T cells in Graves' hyperthyroidism and ophthalmopathy. Per that study: Median prediction lead before ophthalmopathy onset was roughly 6 months with the model.

This clonotype was obtained from a woman aged 35-65 years with Graves disease. The source was peripheral blood mononuclear cells (PBMCs), collected at new diagnosis, from a patient treated with antithyroid drugs.

CDR3 sequence: CVSSFPTSTGSPLHF. CDR3 coding DNA: TGTGTCAGCAGCTTCCCCACCTCGACAGGTTCACCCCTCCACTTT. The chain couples TRBV3-1 to TRBJ1-6; tentative D call: TRBD1 (6 bases). The CDR3 runs 15 residues. CDR1 is LGHDT and CDR2 is YNNKEL in the germline V gene (reference sequence).